This TCR beta chain appears in the sequencing data of a study of Graves' ophthalmopathy and Graves' hyperthyroidism. Germline assignment: CDR1 DFQATT and CDR2 SNEGSKA (reference sequence). The CDR3 consists of 13 residues. As regards this clonotype: This may stem from a read error, because a much larger clone lies one nucleotide away.

TCR beta CDR3 amplification used RNA transcripts. HTBI primers were used in a first-round RT-PCR, which preceded a second-round multiplex PCR. Using its own MiXCR run on the multiplex PCR reads, TCRdb lists one record per CDR3 protein. The sample has around 660,000 distinct CDR3 sequences, roughly 41% seen once. The rearrangement uses TRBV20-1 and TRBJ2-7; no clear D gene. Input material: peripheral blood. The source of this sequence is an adult man with Graves' ophthalmopathy. CDR3 bases: TGCAGTGCTACGGCGCTCTTGGCCTACGTGCAGTACTTC. Translating it yields CSATALLAYVQYF.